Sequencing of this T cell receptor beta chain was carried out in a study of blood T cell repertoires in COVID-19. Under the authors' procedure: How many nucleated cells were present was estimated from reference gene primer amplification. Profiling relied on immunoSEQ multiplex PCR, and the TCRdb table lists in-frame clones only, not all of them. V, J and clone size are those of that table, while D and trimming were read from the DNA. The sample contains 150,000 to 250,000 clones, roughly 94% of which appear only once. The CDR3 runs 13 residues. Trimming took 3 bases from V and 6 from J; bases not matched to a gene: 7. Per germline, CDR1 SQVTM and CDR2 ANQGSEA.

The TCR originated in a young man with COVID-19, enrolled during active disease. This rearrangement joins TRBV29-1 to TRBJ1-2, with 7 bases aligning to TRBD1. The material sequenced was peripheral blood. CDR3 DNA: TGCAGCGTTGACAGGGGGGTGACCCATGGCTACACCTTC. This encodes CSVDRGVTHGYTF.